This T cell receptor (beta chain) was identified during a study of T-cell memory formation after mild COVID-19. The wider study: For the most part, TCR clusters were specific to one donor. Study-wide findings and caveats: Memory cells collected pre-infection included some clones that later responded, suggesting cross-reactive memory joined. While clones contracting from day 15 to 85 were balanced between CD4 and CD8, later expanders leaned CD4+. Nothing showed for sure that second-wave clones peaking on day 37 were SARS-CoV-2 specific.

For this clonotype: Its specificity is not known.

One entry per CDR3 protein, called by TCRdb with MiXCR from the 5' RACE reads. The table has around 390,000 distinct CDR3 sequences, about a sixth seen once; the top ten hold about a fifth. V gave up 4 bases and J gave up 0 bases, with 11 bases separating them. The V gene's germline CDR1 is SGDLS and CDR2 YYNGEE. The CDR3 runs to 15 residues. The source is a man between 18 and 29 years old who had mild COVID-19 (a few samples of this study predate the infection). Cell type and time point are not known. The sample was PBMCs or a T cell subset sorted from them (not recorded which). The chain carries TRBV9 and TRBJ1-3, with D possibly being TRBD1 (5 bases). CDR3 DNA: TGTGCCAGCAGCACCCGACAGTACTCTGGAAACACCATATATTTT. It specifies CASSTRQYSGNTIYF.